This T cell receptor beta chain was captured in a study of T cell repertoires in cytomegalovirus infection. MiXCR, applied by TCRdb to the reads, yields one record per CDR3 protein. Of 450,000 to 650,000 distinct CDR3 sequences in the sample, more than 25% were seen once. The sample holds a few counts of this clonotype. No antigen is known for it. V was clipped by 5 bases and J by 7 bases, with 21 bases between them. Germline CDR1 reads SGHTA; CDR2 reads FQGNSA. There are 15 residues in the CDR3. Regarding the study as a whole: Using cumulative public TCR beta family frequency, the authors identified those who carried CMV together with the relevant HLA. In two of eight donors, the top clonotype was HLA-C-restricted CMV-specific.

Source material: PBMCs. This chain uses TRBV7-2 with TRBJ2-7, with a possible D match to TRBD1 (5 bases). The receptor was isolated from a human donor in good health (CMV status not recorded). Some clones in this sample may be carry-over from other donors' samples. The CDR3 DNA reads TGTGCCAGCAGCAATAGGGCGGCAGGGAATGATGAGCAGTACTTC. It codes for CASSNRAAGNDEQYF.